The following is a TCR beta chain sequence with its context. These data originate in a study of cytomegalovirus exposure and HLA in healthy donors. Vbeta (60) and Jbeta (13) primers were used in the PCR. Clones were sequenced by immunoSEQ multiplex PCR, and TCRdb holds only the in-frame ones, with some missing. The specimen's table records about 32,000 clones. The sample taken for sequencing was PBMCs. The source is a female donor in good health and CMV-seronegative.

The CDR3 nucleotides are TGTGCCAGCAGCTTAGGCAGGGGTTCTTACGAGCAGTACTTC. This encodes CASSLGRGSYEQYF. This rearrangement joins TRBV7-2 to TRBJ2-7; tentative D call: TRBD1 (6 bases). V lost 1 base and J lost 4, with 11 bases in between. The CDR3 covers 14 residues. In germline, CDR1 is SGHTA, CDR2 FQGNSA.